The 10 T cell receptor beta chains reported below all come from one sample, sequenced in a study of blood T cell repertoires in COVID-19. Generated by immunoSEQ multiplex PCR, the TCRdb table keeps only in-frame clones and is missing some. Among over 130,000 clones, about 81% were seen once, and the ten largest hold 3.5% to 5%. Sequenced sample: peripheral blood. Receptor source: a woman aged 80 or older with acute or convalescent COVID-19.

CDR3 sequence (DNA): TGCGCCAGCAGCTTGGGGACAGGGGGGAACATTCAGTACTTC. As protein: CASSLGTGGNIQYF. The chain recombines TRBV5-1 with TRBJ2-4, with 10 bases identical to TRBD1. Germline CDR1 SGHRS, CDR2 YFSETQ. With V trimmed by 0 bases and J by 7 bases, 1 base remained unmatched. The CDR3 contains 14 residues.

V is TRBV25-1 and J is TRBJ2-1; D is unclear. Trimming took 3 bases from V and 8 from J, leaving 14 bases between them. CDR3 length equals 14 residues. Germline V CDR1 and CDR2: MGHDK, SYGVNS. In nucleotides, the CDR3 is TGTGCCAGCAGTGACCCCCGAGCGTCCCATGAGCAGTTCTTC. Its protein is CASSDPRASHEQFF.

This clone has a single count. DNA for the CDR3: TGTGCCAGTCACTTCCGGGGAGCCAGCTCTGGGGCCAACGTCCTGACTTTC. Its translation is CASHFRGASSGANVLTF. The chain employs TRBV19 and TRBJ2-6; tentatively, D is TRBD2 (5 bases). Trimming removed 8 bases from V and 0 bases from J, with 17 bases in between. This CDR3 is 17 amino acids long. CDR1 and CDR2 from the germline V gene are LNHDA and SQIVND (reference sequence).

The rearrangement links TRBV27 to TRBJ2-3; TRBD2 is a possible D gene (5 bases). This CDR3 has 15 residues. V gave up 6 bases and J gave up 2 bases, with 15 bases separating them. The V gene's germline CDR1 is MNHEY and CDR2 SMNVEV (reference sequence). The CDR3 bases are TGTGCCAGCAGACATCGGGGTAGAGACACAGATACGCAGTATTTT. This codes for CASRHRGRDTDTQYF.

This rearrangement joins TRBV5-5 to TRBJ2-7, with D hard to call. Germline lookup yields CDR1 SGHKS and CDR2 YYEKEE (reference sequence). The CDR3 covers 13 residues. Trimming stripped 4 bases from V and 0 bases from J, with 8 bases between. CDR3: CASSTPSSYEQYF. The DNA for the CDR3 is TGTGCCAGCAGCACCCCGAGCTCCTACGAGCAGTACTTC. Variable domain in full (rest from reference TRBV5-5 and TRBJ2-7): DAGVTQSPTHLIKTRGQQVTLRCSPISGHKSVSWYQQVLGQGPQFIFQYYEKEERGRGNFPDRFSARQFPNYSSELNVNALLLGDSALYLCASSTPSSYEQYFGPGTRLTVT.

The V gene is TRBV7-2, the J gene TRBJ2-7; weak D call: TRBD2 (6 bases). From germline, CDR1 is SGHTA and CDR2 FQGNSA. The CDR3 covers 13 residues. V was cut by 6 bases and J by 9 bases, with 18 bases left in between. CDR3 in amino acids: CASRGSGSAGQYF. The CDR3 DNA reads TGTGCCAGCAGGGGGAGCGGGTCCGCCGGGCAGTACTTC. Drawing the rest from reference TRBV7-2 and TRBJ2-7, the complete variable domain is GAGVSQSPSNKVTEKGKDVELRCDPISGHTALYWYRQSLGQGLEFLIYFQGNSAPDKSGLPSDRFSAERTGGSVSTLTIQRTQQEDSAVYLCASRGSGSAGQYFGPGTRLTVT.

The CDR3 bases are TGTGCCAGCAGTTTAAGGTTCGCGGGGACCGGGGAGCTGTTTTTT. This encodes CASSLRFAGTGELFF. The V and J genes are TRBV27 and TRBJ2-2; D is perhaps TRBD2 (6 bases). CDR1 is MNHEY, CDR2 SMNVEV, per germline (reference sequence). With 2 bases removed from V and 5 bases from J, the gap between germline ends came to 12 bases. The CDR3 loop spans 15 amino acids.

The chain joins TRBV28 to TRBJ2-1, with 7 bases matching TRBD2. Germline V gene sequence: CDR1 MDHEN, CDR2 SYDVKM. This CDR3 is 14 amino acids long. The J segment lost 9 bases and the V segment lost 8 bases, leaving 13 bases of the junction unmatched. The CDR3 coding sequence is TGTGCCAGCTCGACTAGCCTTTGGCTAGTTGAGCAGTTCTTC. It encodes CASSTSLWLVEQFF.

The CDR3: CASRAGISHEQYF. The CDR3 DNA sequence: TGTGCCAGCAGGGCGGGGATTTCCCACGAGCAGTACTTC. This chain links TRBV28 with TRBJ2-7; the D gene is possibly TRBD2 (6 bases). Germline-derived CDR1 and CDR2 are MDHEN and SYDVKM. The ends were cut back, 6 bases at V and 5 bases at J, with 14 bases in the middle. The CDR3 extends over 13 amino acids.

The chain combines TRBV28 with TRBJ2-1; maybe TRBD1 (6 bases). The CDR3 spans 15 residues. V was pared by 1 base and J by 2 bases, with 9 bases between. The germline gives CDR1 MDHEN, CDR2 SYDVKM. The CDR3 spells CASSLSGDTYNEQFF. DNA for the CDR3: TGTGCCAGCAGTTTATCAGGGGATACCTACAATGAGCAGTTCTTC.